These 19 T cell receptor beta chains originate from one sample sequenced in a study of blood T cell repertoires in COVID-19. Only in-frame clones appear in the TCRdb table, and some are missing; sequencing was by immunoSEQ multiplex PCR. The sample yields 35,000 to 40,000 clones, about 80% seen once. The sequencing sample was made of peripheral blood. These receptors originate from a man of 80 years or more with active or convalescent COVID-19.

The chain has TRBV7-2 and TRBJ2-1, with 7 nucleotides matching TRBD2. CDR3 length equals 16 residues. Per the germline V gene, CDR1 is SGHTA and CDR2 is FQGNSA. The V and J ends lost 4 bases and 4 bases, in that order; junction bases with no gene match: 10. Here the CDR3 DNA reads TGTGCCAGCAGCTCCCGGGCGGGGGTAGGGTACAATGAGCAGTTCTTC. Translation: CASSSRAGVGYNEQFF.

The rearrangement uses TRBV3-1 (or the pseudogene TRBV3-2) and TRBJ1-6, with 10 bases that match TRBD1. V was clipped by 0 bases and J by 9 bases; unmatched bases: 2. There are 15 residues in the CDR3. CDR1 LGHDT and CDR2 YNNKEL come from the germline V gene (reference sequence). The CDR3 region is CASSQDRTGGSPLHF. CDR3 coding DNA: TGTGCCAGCAGCCAAGACCGGACAGGGGGTTCACCCCTCCACTTT.

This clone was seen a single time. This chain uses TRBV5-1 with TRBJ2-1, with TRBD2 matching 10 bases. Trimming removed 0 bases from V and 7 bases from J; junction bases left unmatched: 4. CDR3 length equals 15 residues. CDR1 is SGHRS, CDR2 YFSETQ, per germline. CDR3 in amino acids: CASSLEASGSNEQFF. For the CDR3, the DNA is TGCGCCAGCAGCTTGGAGGCTAGCGGGAGTAATGAGCAGTTCTTC.

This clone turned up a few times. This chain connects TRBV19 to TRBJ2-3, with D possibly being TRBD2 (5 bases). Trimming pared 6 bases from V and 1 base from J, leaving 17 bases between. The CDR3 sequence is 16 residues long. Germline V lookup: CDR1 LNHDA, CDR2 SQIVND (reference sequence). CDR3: CASSPTRNVRTDTQYF. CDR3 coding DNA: TGTGCCAGTAGCCCTACTAGAAACGTACGCACAGATACGCAGTATTTT.

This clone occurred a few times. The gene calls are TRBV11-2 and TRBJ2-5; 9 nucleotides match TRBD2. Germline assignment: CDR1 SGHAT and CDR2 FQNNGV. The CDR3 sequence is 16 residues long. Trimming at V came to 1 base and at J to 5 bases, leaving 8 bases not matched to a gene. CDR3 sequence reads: CASSLAPSGDSETQYF. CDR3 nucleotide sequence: TGTGCCAGCAGCTTAGCGCCTAGCGGGGATTCGGAGACCCAGTACTTC.

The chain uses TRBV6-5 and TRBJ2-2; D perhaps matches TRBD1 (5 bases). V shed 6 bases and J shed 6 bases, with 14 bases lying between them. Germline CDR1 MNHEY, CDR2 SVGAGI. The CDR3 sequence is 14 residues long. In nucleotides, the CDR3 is TGTGCCAGCAGCCTCGTAGGGGCGGCCGGGGAGCTGTTTTTT. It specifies CASSLVGAAGELFF.

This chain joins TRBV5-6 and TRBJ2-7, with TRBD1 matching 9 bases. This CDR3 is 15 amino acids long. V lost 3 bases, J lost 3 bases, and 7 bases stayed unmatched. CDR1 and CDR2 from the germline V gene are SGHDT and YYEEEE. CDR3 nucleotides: TGTGCCAGCAGCTCCCGGGACAGGGTAATCTACGAGCAGTACTTC. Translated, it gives CASSSRDRVIYEQYF.

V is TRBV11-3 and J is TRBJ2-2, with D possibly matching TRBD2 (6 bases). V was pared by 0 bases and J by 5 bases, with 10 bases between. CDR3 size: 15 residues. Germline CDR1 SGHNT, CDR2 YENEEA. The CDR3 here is CASSLDAGGTGELFF. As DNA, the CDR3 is TGTGCCAGCAGCTTAGACGCCGGAGGGACCGGGGAGCTGTTTTTT.

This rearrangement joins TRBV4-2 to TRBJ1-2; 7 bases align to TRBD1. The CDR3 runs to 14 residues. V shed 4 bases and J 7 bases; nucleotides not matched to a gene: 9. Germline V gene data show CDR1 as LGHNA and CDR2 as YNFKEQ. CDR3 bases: TGTGCCAGCAGCCGCGACAGGGCCTACTCTGGCTACACCTTC. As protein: CASSRDRAYSGYTF.

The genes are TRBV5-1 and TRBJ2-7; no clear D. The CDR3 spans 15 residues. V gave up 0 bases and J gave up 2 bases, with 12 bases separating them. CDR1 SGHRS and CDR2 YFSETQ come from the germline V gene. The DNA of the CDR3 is TGCGCCAGCAGCTTGGGCCCTACTAACCCCTACGAGCAGTACTTC. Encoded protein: CASSLGPTNPYEQYF.

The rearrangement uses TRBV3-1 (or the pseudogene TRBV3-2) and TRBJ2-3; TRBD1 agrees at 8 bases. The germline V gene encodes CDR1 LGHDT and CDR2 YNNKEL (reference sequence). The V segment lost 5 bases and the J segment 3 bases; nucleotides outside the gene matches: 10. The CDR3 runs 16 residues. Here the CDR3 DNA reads TGTGCCAGCAGCAACGTTAAAGGACAGGGAACAGATACGCAGTATTTT. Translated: CASSNVKGQGTDTQYF.

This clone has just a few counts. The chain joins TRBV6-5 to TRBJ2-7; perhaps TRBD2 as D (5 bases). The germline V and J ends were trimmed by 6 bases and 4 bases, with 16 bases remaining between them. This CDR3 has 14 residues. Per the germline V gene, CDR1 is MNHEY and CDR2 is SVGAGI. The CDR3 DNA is TGTGCCAGCAGACCCCTTTCTAGCCGTTACGAGCAGTACTTC. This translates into CASRPLSSRYEQYF.

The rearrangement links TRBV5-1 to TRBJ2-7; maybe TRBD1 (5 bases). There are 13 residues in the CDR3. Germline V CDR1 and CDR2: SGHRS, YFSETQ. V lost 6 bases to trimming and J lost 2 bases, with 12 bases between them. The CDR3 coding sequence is TGCGCCAGCACGGACATTACAGCCTACGAGCAGTACTTC. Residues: CASTDITAYEQYF.

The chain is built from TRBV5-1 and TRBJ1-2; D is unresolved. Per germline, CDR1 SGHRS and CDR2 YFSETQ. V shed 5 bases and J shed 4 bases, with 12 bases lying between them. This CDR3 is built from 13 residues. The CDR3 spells CASRASTGYGYTF. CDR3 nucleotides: TGCGCCAGCAGAGCATCAACGGGCTATGGCTACACCTTC.

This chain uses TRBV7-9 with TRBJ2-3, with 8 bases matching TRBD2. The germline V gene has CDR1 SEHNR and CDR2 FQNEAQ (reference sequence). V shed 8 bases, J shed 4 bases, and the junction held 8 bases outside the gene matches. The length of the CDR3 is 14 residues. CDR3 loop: CASDGTSGPDTQYF. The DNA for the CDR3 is TGTGCCAGCGACGGGACTAGTGGGCCAGATACGCAGTATTTT. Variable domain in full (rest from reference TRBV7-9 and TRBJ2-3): DTGVSQNPRHKITKRGQNVTFRCDPISEHNRLYWYRQTLGQGPEFLTYFQNEAQLEKSRLLSDRFSAERPKGSFSTLEIQRTEQGDSAMYLCASDGTSGPDTQYFGPGTRLTVL.

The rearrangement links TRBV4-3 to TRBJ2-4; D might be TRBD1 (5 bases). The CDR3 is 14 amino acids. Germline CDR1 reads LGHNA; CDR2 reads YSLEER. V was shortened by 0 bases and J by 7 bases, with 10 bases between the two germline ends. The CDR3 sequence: CASSQDRVRNIQYF. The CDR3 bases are TGCGCCAGCAGCCAAGACAGGGTACGGAACATTCAGTACTTC.

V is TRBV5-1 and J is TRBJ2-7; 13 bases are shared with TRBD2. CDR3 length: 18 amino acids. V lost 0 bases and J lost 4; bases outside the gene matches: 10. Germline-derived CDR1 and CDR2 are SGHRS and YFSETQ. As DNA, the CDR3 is TGCGCCAGCAGCTTGGATGGCAGGACTAGCGGGAGAAGGTACGAGCAGTACTTC. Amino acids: CASSLDGRTSGRRYEQYF. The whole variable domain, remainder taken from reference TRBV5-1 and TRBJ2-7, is KAGVTQTPRYLIKTRGQQVTLSCSPISGHRSVSWYQQTPGQGLQFLFEYFSETQRNKGNFPGRFSGRQFSNSRSEMNVSTLELGDSALYLCASSLDGRTSGRRYEQYFGPGTRLTVT.

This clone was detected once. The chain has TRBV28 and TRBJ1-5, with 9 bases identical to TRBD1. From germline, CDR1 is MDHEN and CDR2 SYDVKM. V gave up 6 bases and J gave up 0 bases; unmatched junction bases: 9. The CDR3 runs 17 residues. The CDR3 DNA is TGTGCCAGCAGCGCCTTGTGGACAGGGGATAGCAATCAGCCCCAGCATTTT. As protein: CASSALWTGDSNQPQHF.

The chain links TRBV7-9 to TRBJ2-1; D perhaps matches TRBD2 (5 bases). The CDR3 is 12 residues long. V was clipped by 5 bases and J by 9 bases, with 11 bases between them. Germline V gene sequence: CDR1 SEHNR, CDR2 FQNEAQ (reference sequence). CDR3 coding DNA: TGTGCCAGCAGCCCCGACTACGCTGAGCAGTTCTTC. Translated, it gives CASSPDYAEQFF.